The sequence of this T cell receptor (beta chain) was determined in a study of human T cells and chemical hapten exposure. On the study more broadly: Upper-back patch tests with 0.01% DPC were read at 6 days. Predominantly women, the patients had alopecia areata, totalis or universalis.

This clonotype was picked up one time. Indicated time point: patch test 1, 2 weeks after DPC sensitization. Treatment denoted: therapeutic diphenylcyclopropenone sensitization with weekly scalp DPC. This CDR3 comprises 16 residues. Between the trimmed V and J ends, which lost 0 bases and 0 bases, there was a span of 12 bases. Germline loops: CDR1 MNHNY, CDR2 SVGAGI (reference sequence). TCRdb reanalysed the RACE reads using MiXCR and keeps one entry per CDR3 protein. The table lists around 190,000 distinct CDR3 sequences, 20% to 25% of them singletons. Sequencing was performed on whole blood, taken in connection with sensitization to the hapten diphenylcyclopropenone (DPC). The TCR was taken from a woman aged 50 to 60 with alopecia areata. Some clones in this sample may be carry-over from other donors' samples. The V call is TRBV6-6, the J call TRBJ2-7, with D possibly being TRBD2 (6 bases). The DNA for the CDR3 is TGTGCCAGCAGTTACTCGAGCGGGCAGGGCTCCTACGAGCAGTACTTC. It is translated as CASSYSSGQGSYEQYF.